This TCR beta chain was captured in a study of identical twins. Notes on the study in general: With beta out-of-frame sequences, excess sharing by twins was weaker. Out-of-frame alpha sequences common to twins exhibited an excess of low generation probability.

This clonotype occurred a few times. No antigen is known for it. The CDR3 extends over 14 amino acids. The ends were cut back, 0 bases at V and 6 bases at J, with 11 bases in the middle. CDR1 is SGHRS, CDR2 YFSETQ, per germline. A single record per CDR3 protein comes from TCRdb applying MiXCR to the 5' RACE reads. The sample lists roughly 710,000 distinct CDR3 sequences; around 6% were seen once. The TCR was taken from a man between 18 and 35 years old in good health. The chain links TRBV5-1 to TRBJ2-3; the D gene is possibly TRBD2 (5 bases). Source material: naive T cells sorted from blood. The DNA for the CDR3 is TGCGCCAGCAGCTTGGTTAGCGTATCGGATACGCAGTATTTT. Its protein product is CASSLVSVSDTQYF. The entire variable domain, with the rest obtained from reference TRBV5-1 and TRBJ2-3, is as follows: KAGVTQTPRYLIKTRGQQVTLSCSPISGHRSVSWYQQTPGQGLQFLFEYFSETQRNKGNFPGRFSGRQFSNSRSEMNVSTLELGDSALYLCASSLVSVSDTQYFGPGTRLTVL.